The 21 T cell receptor beta chains listed next were all sequenced from one sample in a study of blood T cell repertoires in COVID-19. Libraries were prepared by immunoSEQ multiplex PCR; TCRdb keeps only in-frame clonotypes and omits some of them. The data contain under 200,000 clones, approximately 88% of them seen just once; the ten biggest clones take up under 15%. Source material: PBMCs or T cells enriched from blood (not recorded which). The receptors come from a woman aged 55-70 years who had recovered from COVID-19.

The V and J genes are TRBV6-5 and TRBJ1-4; perhaps TRBD1 as D (6 bases). Between the trimmed V and J ends, which lost 7 bases and 7 bases, there was a span of 16 bases. This CDR3 is built from 14 residues. Germline V lookup: CDR1 MNHEY, CDR2 SVGAGI. In DNA form, the CDR3 reads TGTGCCAGCAAAGAGGGCAGGGGATCTGAAAAACTGTTTTTT. It encodes CASKEGRGSEKLFF.

The chain couples TRBV10-3 to TRBJ2-7; 8 positions match TRBD1. V trimming: 8 bases; J trimming: 4 bases; junction bases outside the gene matches: 7. The length of the CDR3 is 13 residues. CDR1 and CDR2 from the germline V gene are ENHRY and SYGVKD. The CDR3 loop is CAIGQGEIYEQYF. The CDR3 region has the DNA TGTGCCATCGGACAGGGAGAAATATACGAGCAGTACTTC.

The chain couples TRBV5-1 to TRBJ2-7; a possible D gene is TRBD1 (6 bases). This CDR3 has 16 amino acids. V was clipped by 4 bases and J by 1 base, with 18 bases between them. CDR1 and CDR2 (germline): SGHRS, YFSETQ. CDR3 in amino acids: CASSPSRDKYSYEQYF. DNA for the CDR3: TGCGCCAGCAGCCCGTCCCGGGACAAGTATTCCTACGAGCAGTACTTC.

The chain joins TRBV28 to TRBJ1-2, with D tentatively TRBD1 (6 bases). V gave up 3 bases and J gave up 4 bases, with 9 bases separating them. There are 13 residues in the CDR3. In germline, CDR1 is MDHEN, CDR2 SYDVKM. The CDR3 protein is CASSFTGSYGYTF. Written as DNA, the CDR3 is TGTGCCAGCAGTTTTACAGGGAGCTATGGCTACACCTTC.

This chain connects TRBV4-1 to TRBJ2-1; 9 bases fit TRBD2. The ends lost 0 bases at V and 0 bases at J; junction bases unmatched: 0. Germline-derived CDR1 and CDR2 are MGHRA and YSYEKL. The CDR3 runs 16 residues. The CDR3, as DNA: TGCGCCAGCAGCCAAGATAGCGGGGGCTCCTACAATGAGCAGTTCTTC. Its translation is CASSQDSGGSYNEQFF.

The rearrangement links TRBV19 to TRBJ2-7; D remains unclear. Germline CDR1 LNHDA, CDR2 SQIVND (reference sequence). The CDR3 loop spans 14 amino acids. Trimming took off 5 bases at V and 0 bases at J, with 11 bases between the two ends. CDR3 nucleotides: TGTGCCAGTAGTCCGGTCGGTATCTCCTACGAGCAGTACTTC. This encodes CASSPVGISYEQYF. The full variable domain, in which reference TRBV19 and TRBJ2-7 provide the parts outside the CDR3, is DGGITQSPKYLFRKEGQNVTLSCEQNLNHDAMYWYRQDPGQGLRLIYYSQIVNDFQKGDIAEGYSVSREKKESFPLTVTSAQKNPTAFYLCASSPVGISYEQYFGPGTRLTVT.

This chain uses TRBV19 with TRBJ1-5; D remains unclear. Germline V gene sequence: CDR1 LNHDA, CDR2 SQIVND (reference sequence). V lost 6 bases to trimming and J lost 1 base, with 16 bases between them. CDR3 length: 16 residues. CDR3 protein: CASRKNGAQSNQPQHF. CDR3 sequence (DNA): TGTGCCAGTAGGAAAAACGGTGCCCAAAGCAATCAGCCCCAGCATTTT.

The V and J genes are TRBV5-4 and TRBJ2-1, with a weak D call TRBD2 (6 bases). Germline V gene lookup returns CDR1 SGHNT and CDR2 YYREEE (reference sequence). The CDR3 has 16 residues. Trimming removed 2 bases from V and 0 bases from J, with 12 bases in between. CDR3 amino acids: CASSFRDGSSYNEQFF. CDR3 in DNA: TGTGCCAGCAGCTTCCGGGACGGGAGCTCCTACAATGAGCAGTTCTTC.

This chain uses TRBV5-4 with TRBJ2-1; 10 bases fit TRBD1. The germline V gene encodes CDR1 SGHNT and CDR2 YYREEE (reference sequence). J gave up 1 base and V 4 bases, and 2 bases lay outside the gene matches. This CDR3 comprises 15 residues. The CDR3 DNA follows: TGTGCCAGCAGCCAGGACAGGGGGTCCTACAATGAGCAGTTCTTC. This translates into CASSQDRGSYNEQFF.

V usage is TRBV7-2 and J usage is TRBJ2-2; 10 bases align to TRBD2. The length of the CDR3 is 14 residues. Germline CDR1 and CDR2: SGHTA and FQGNSA. Trimming at V came to 6 bases and at J to 5 bases, leaving 3 bases not matched to a gene. CDR3 sequence (DNA): TGTGCCAGCAGTCTACTAGCGGGAACCGGGGAGCTGTTTTTT. Translated: CASSLLAGTGELFF.

The chain is built from TRBV12-5 and TRBJ2-5; 12 nucleotides match TRBD2. Germline CDR1 and CDR2: LGHNT and FRNRAP. With 4 bases clipped from V and 1 base from J, the junction kept 4 bases outside the gene matches. This CDR3 has 16 amino acids. CDR3 nucleotide sequence: TGTGCTAGTGGTTCCGGACTAGCGGGGATCCAAGAGACCCAGTACTTC. As protein: CASGSGLAGIQETQYF.

This chain connects TRBV20-1 to TRBJ1-2; 7 positions agree with TRBD1. J gave up 4 bases and V 5 bases, and 1 base lay outside the gene matches. CDR3 size: 11 residues. Germline values: CDR1 DFQATT, CDR2 SNEGSKA (reference sequence). The CDR3 DNA reads as TGCAGTGCTGACAGGGTCTATGGCTACACCTTC. Protein product: CSADRVYGYTF.

The V call is TRBV3-1 (or the pseudogene TRBV3-2), the J call TRBJ2-7; D perhaps matches TRBD1 (5 bases). There are 15 residues in the CDR3. The V end lost 0 bases, the J end lost 6 bases, and 15 bases lay between the germline ends. Per the germline V gene, CDR1 is LGHDT and CDR2 is YNNKEL (reference sequence). CDR3 residues: CASSQDSGSPSEQYF. The CDR3 region has the DNA TGTGCCAGCAGCCAAGATTCAGGGTCCCCCTCCGAGCAGTACTTC.

This clone has only one observation. The chain couples TRBV5-5 to TRBJ2-7; tentatively, D is TRBD1 (6 bases). The germline V and J ends were trimmed by 7 bases and 1 base, with 15 bases remaining between them. The CDR3 runs to 14 residues. From germline, CDR1 is SGHKS and CDR2 YYEKEE (reference sequence). CDR3 loop: CASGVQGISYEQYF. The CDR3 region has the DNA TGTGCCAGCGGGGTACAGGGAATTTCCTACGAGCAGTACTTC.

The gene calls are TRBV3-1 (or the pseudogene TRBV3-2) and TRBJ1-2; D is unclear. The CDR3 is 16 residues long. The ends were cut back, 0 bases at V and 8 bases at J, with 19 bases in the middle. In germline, CDR1 is LGHDT, CDR2 YNNKEL (reference sequence). CDR3 in amino acids: CASSQDLVAGRGGYTF. In nucleotides, the CDR3 is TGTGCCAGCAGCCAAGATTTGGTGGCAGGCCGCGGGGGCTACACCTTC.

The chain couples TRBV5-1 to TRBJ1-2; 8 positions match TRBD1. The CDR3 spans 14 residues. In germline, CDR1 is SGHRS, CDR2 YFSETQ. The V segment lost 4 bases and the J segment 5 bases; nucleotides outside the gene matches: 7. For the CDR3, the DNA is TGCGCCAGCAGCCCAATGGGACAGGATTATGGCTACACCTTC. Protein product: CASSPMGQDYGYTF.

The rearrangement uses TRBV3-1 (or the pseudogene TRBV3-2) and TRBJ1-3; no clear D gene. V was pared by 1 base and J by 4 bases, with 17 bases between. The V gene's germline CDR1 is LGHDT and CDR2 YNNKEL (reference sequence). The CDR3 totals 17 residues. Written as DNA, the CDR3 is TGTGCCAGCAGCCAAGTTGGGCGGGTGCCTGGGGGAAACACCATATATTTT. Protein sequence: CASSQVGRVPGGNTIYF.

The chain carries TRBV2 and TRBJ1-5; a weak D match, TRBD1 (6 bases). The length of the CDR3 is 14 residues. V dropped 5 bases and J dropped 1 base, with 9 bases sitting between them. Germline V gives CDR1 SNHLY, CDR2 FYNNEI. Here the CDR3 DNA reads TGTGCCAGCAGTCTCAGGGGAAGCAATCAGCCCCAGCATTTT. It yields the protein CASSLRGSNQPQHF.

The chain uses TRBV12-3 or TRBV12-4 and TRBJ1-2, with a possible D match to TRBD1 (6 bases). Between the trimmed V and J ends, which lost 6 bases and 4 bases, there was a span of 12 bases. The CDR3 is 13 amino acids. The CDR3 is CASRKDSFYGYTF. In DNA, the CDR3 is TGTGCCAGCAGAAAGGACAGCTTCTATGGCTACACCTTC.

The chain employs TRBV4-1 and TRBJ1-6; maybe TRBD1 (5 bases). CDR3 size: 16 residues. Trimming pared 4 bases from V and 8 bases from J, leaving 18 bases between. Germline V gene sequence: CDR1 MGHRA, CDR2 YSYEKL. The CDR3 DNA reads as TGCGCCAGCAGCCGACGGGCCAGGGTTGAGGATTCACCCCTCCACTTT. Amino acids: CASSRRARVEDSPLHF.

This clone was seen just once. The rearrangement links TRBV7-9 to TRBJ2-7, with 10 bases fitting TRBD1. Germline V lookup: CDR1 SEHNR, CDR2 FQNEAQ (reference sequence). This CDR3 comprises 13 residues. V lost 7 bases, J lost 4 bases, and 4 bases stayed unmatched. CDR3 protein: CASTRQGAYEQYF. Here the CDR3 DNA reads TGTGCCAGCACAAGACAGGGGGCTTACGAGCAGTACTTC.